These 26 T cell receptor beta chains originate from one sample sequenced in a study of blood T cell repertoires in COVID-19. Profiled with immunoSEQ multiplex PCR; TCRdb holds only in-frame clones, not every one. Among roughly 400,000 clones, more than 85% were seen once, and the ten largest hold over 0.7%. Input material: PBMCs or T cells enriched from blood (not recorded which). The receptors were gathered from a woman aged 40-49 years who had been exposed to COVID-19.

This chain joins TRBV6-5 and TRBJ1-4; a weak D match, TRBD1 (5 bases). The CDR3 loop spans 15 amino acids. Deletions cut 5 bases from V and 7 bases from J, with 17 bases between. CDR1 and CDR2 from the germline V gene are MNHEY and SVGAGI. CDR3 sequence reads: CASSPVQGRSEKLFF. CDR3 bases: TGTGCCAGCAGTCCAGTCCAGGGAAGAAGTGAAAAACTGTTTTTT.

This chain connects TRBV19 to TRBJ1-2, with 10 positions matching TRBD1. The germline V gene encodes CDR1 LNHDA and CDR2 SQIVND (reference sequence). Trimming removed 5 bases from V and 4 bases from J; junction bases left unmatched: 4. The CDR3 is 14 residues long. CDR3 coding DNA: TGTGCCAGTAGTGACAGGGGGCTTAGCTATGGCTACACCTTC. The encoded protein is CASSDRGLSYGYTF.

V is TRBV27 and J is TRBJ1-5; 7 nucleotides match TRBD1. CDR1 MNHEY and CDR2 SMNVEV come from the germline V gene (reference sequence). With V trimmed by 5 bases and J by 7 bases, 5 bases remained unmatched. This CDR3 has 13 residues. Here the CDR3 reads CASSPGTAQPQHF. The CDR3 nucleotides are TGTGCCAGCAGTCCCGGGACAGCACAGCCCCAGCATTTT.

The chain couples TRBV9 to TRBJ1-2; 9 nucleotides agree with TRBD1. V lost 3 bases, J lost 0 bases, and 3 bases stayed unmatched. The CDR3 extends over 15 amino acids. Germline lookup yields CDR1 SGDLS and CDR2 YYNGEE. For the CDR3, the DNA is TGTGCCAGCAGCGCGAGGACAGGGGCTAACTATGGCTACACCTTC. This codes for CASSARTGANYGYTF.

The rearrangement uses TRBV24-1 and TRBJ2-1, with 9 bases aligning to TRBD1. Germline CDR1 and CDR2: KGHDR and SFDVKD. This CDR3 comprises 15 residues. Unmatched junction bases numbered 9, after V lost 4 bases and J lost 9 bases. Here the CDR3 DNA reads TGTGCCACCAGTGACTCTGGACAGGGGAATTCTGAGCAGTTCTTC. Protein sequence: CATSDSGQGNSEQFF.

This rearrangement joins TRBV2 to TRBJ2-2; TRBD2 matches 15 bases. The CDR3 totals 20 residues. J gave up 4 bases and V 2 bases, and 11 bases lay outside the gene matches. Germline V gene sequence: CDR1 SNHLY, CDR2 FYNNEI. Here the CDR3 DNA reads TGTGCCAGCAGTGAATATATGGGACTAGCGGGGGGCCCGGTCACCGGGGAGCTGTTTTTT. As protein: CASSEYMGLAGGPVTGELFF.

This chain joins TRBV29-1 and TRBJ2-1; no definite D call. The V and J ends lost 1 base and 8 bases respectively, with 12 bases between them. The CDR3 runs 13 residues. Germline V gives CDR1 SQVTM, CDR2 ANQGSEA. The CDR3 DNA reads TGCAGCGTTGAAGGTCTTGGGCTCCATGAGCAGTTCTTC. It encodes CSVEGLGLHEQFF.

The DNA of the CDR3 is TGTGCCACCAGCGGGGAGGGTAACAGTGAGCAGTTCTTC. Protein sequence: CATSGEGNSEQFF. The chain combines TRBV24-1 with TRBJ2-1; 7 bases are a match to TRBD2. Germline lookup yields CDR1 KGHDR and CDR2 SFDVKD. The V gene end was trimmed by 7 bases and the J gene end by 9 bases; junction bases not matched to a gene: 8. This CDR3 comprises 13 residues.

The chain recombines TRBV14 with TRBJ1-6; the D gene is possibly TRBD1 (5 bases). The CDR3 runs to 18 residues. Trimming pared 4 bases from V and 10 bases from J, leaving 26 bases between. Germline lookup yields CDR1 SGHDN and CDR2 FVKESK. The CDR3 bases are TGTGCCAGCAGCCTAATAAACAAGGGGTCCGGAATTAACTCACCCCTCCACTTT. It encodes CASSLINKGSGINSPLHF.

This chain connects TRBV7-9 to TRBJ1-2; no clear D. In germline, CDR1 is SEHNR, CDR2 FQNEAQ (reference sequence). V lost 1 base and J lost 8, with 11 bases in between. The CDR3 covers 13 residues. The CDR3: CASSLDFKEGYTF. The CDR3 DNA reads TGTGCCAGCAGCTTAGACTTCAAGGAGGGCTACACCTTC.

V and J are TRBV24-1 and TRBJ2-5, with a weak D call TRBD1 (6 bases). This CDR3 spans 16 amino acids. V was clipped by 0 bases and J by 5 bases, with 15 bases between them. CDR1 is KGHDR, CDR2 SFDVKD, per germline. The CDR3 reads CATSDLGRGNMETQYF. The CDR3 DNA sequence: TGTGCCACCAGTGATTTGGGCAGGGGAAATATGGAGACCCAGTACTTC.

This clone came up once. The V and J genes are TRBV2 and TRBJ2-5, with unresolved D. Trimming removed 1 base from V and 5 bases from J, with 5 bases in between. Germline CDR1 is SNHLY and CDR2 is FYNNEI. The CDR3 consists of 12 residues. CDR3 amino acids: CASSEVRETQYF. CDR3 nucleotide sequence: TGTGCCAGCAGTGAAGTGCGGGAGACCCAGTACTTC. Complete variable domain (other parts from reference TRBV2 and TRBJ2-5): EPEVTQTPSHQVTQMGQEVILRCVPISNHLYFYWYRQILGQKVEFLVSFYNNEISEKSEIFDDQFSVERPDGSNFTLKIRSTKLEDSAMYFCASSEVRETQYFGPGTRLLVL.

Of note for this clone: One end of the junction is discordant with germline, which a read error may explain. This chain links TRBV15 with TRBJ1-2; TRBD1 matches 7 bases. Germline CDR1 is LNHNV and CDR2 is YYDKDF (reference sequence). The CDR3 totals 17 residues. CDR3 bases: TGTGCCACGAGCAGTGGTTATGAGGGGGCGGGTAACTATGGCTACACCTTC. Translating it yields CATSSGYEGAGNYGYTF.

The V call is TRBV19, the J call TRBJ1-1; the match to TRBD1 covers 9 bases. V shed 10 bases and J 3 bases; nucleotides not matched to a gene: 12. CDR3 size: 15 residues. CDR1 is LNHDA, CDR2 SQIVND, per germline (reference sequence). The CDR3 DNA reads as TGTGCCACCGCCGGGACAGGGACCGCTTACACTGAAGCTTTCTTT. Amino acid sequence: CATAGTGTAYTEAFF.

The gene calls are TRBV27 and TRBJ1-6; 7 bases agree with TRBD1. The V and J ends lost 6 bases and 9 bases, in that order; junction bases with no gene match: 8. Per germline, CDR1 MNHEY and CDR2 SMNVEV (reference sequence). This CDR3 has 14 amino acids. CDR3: CASRTGQSSSPLHF. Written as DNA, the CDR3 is TGTGCCAGCAGAACGGGACAGTCAAGTTCACCCCTCCACTTT.

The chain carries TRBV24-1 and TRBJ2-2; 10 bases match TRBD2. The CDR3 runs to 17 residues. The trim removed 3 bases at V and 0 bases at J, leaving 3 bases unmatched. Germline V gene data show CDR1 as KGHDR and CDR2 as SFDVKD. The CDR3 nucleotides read TGTGCCACCAGTGATCCCGGGACTAGCGCGAACACCGGGGAGCTGTTTTTT. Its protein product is CATSDPGTSANTGELFF.

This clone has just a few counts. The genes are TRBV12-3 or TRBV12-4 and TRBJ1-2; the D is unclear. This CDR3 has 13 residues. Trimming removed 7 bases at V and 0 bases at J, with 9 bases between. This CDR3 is CASTRRANYGYTF. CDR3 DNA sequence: TGTGCCAGCACCAGGAGGGCTAACTATGGCTACACCTTC.

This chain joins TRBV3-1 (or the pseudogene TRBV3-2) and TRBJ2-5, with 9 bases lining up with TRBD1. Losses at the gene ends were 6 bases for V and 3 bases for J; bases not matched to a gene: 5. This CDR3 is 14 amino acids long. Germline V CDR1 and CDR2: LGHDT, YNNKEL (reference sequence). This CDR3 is CASRQGQGKETQYF. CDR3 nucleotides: TGTGCCAGCAGACAGGGACAGGGAAAAGAGACCCAGTACTTC.

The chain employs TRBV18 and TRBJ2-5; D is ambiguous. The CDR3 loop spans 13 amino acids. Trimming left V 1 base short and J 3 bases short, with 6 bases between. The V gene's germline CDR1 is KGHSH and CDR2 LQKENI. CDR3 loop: CASSPRSEETQYF. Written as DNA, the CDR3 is TGTGCCAGCTCACCACGGAGCGAAGAGACCCAGTACTTC.

CDR3 nucleotide sequence: TGTGCCTGGAGTGTACGTATATGGACTAGCGGAGAGACCGGGGAGCTGTTTTTT. It is translated as CAWSVRIWTSGETGELFF. The chain employs TRBV30 and TRBJ2-2, with 10 bases aligning to TRBD2. CDR1 GTSNPN and CDR2 SVGIG come from the germline V gene (reference sequence). This CDR3 comprises 18 residues. The J segment lost 5 bases and the V segment lost 0 bases, leaving 12 bases of the junction unmatched.

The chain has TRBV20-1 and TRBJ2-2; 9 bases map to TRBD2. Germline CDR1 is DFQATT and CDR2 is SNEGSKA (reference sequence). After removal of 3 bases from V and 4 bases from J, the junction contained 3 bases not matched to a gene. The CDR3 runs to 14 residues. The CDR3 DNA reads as TGCAGTGCTAGTCAGACTAGCGGCACCGGGGAGCTGTTTTTT. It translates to CSASQTSGTGELFF.

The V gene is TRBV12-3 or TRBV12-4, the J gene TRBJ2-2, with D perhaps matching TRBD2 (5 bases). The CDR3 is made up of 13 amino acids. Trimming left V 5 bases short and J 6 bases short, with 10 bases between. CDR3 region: CASSTFGAGELFF. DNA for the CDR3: TGTGCCAGCAGTACCTTCGGGGCCGGGGAGCTGTTTTTT.

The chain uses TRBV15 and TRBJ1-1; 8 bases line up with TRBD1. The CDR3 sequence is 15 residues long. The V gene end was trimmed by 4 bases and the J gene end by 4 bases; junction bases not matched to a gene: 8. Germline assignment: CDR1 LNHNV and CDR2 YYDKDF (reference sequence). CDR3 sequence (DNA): TGTGCCACCAGCACTCGACAGGGGAGCGGCACTGAAGCTTTCTTT. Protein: CATSTRQGSGTEAFF.

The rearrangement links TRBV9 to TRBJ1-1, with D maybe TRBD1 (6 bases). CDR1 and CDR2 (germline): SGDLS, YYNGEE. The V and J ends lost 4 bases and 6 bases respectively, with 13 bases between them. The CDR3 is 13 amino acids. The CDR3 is CASSIQQGSEAFF. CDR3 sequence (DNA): TGTGCCAGCAGCATCCAACAGGGTTCTGAAGCTTTCTTT.

CDR3 loop: CASNRQGLNSPLHF. CDR3 DNA sequence: TGTGCCAGCAACCGACAGGGCTTAAATTCACCCCTCCACTTT. The rearrangement links TRBV7-9 to TRBJ1-6, with TRBD1 matching over 7 bases. This CDR3 contains 14 residues. From germline, CDR1 is SEHNR and CDR2 FQNEAQ (reference sequence). V lost 7 bases to trimming and J lost 7 bases; unmatched junction nucleotides: 7. The full variable domain, its missing parts supplied by reference TRBV7-9 and TRBJ1-6, is DTGVSQNPRHKITKRGQNVTFRCDPISEHNRLYWYRQTLGQGPEFLTYFQNEAQLEKSRLLSDRFSAERPKGSFSTLEIQRTEQGDSAMYLCASNRQGLNSPLHFGNGTRLTVT.

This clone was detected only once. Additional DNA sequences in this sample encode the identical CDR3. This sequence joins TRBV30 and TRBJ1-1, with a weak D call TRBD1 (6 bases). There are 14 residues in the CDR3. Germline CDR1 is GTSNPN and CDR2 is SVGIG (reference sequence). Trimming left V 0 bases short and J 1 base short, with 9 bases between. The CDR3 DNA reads TGTGCCTGGAGTGTACGCAGGGGGAACACTGAAGCTTTCTTT. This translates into CAWSVRRGNTEAFF.